The clone carrying this TCR beta chain has only a few counts. The antigen is unknown. Germline CDR1 LGHNT, CDR2 FRNRAP. The CDR3 sequence is 16 residues long. V was pared by 5 bases and J by 5 bases, with 13 bases of the junction left unmatched. The entry originates in a study of shared clonotypes between healthy human individuals. Study-level points and caveats: Against clonotypes common to all four donors, non-shared ones had lower generation probabilities. A small donor pool kept down the genetic and exposure-history diversity that was represented.

Assay execution proceeded at the deep level. Authors' data handling: Without quality scores, immunoSEQ junctional reads could not be filtered like full-length reads. The table came from immunoSEQ multiplex PCR; TCRdb's copy has only in-frame clones and leaves some out. V, J and clone size were drawn from that table, and D and trimming were deduced from the DNA. Of about 990,000 clones in the sample, approximately 78% are singletons; the top ten hold 0.6% to 0.7%. This TCR derives from a man younger than 30 in good health. Some clones in this sample may be carry-over from other donors' samples. Sequenced material: memory CD4+ T cells from PBMCs. Subset: CD45RA-negative fraction. This rearrangement joins TRBV12-5 to TRBJ2-5; TRBD2 agrees at 8 bases. The CDR3 region has the DNA TGTGCTAGTGGTCATGGGATAGCGGGACCACTGGAGACCCAGTACTTC. This codes for CASGHGIAGPLETQYF.